These T cell receptor beta chains were read from a single sample in a study of CD8 T cells in ankylosing spondylitis. Each CDR3 protein gets one entry after TCRdb re-called the 5' RACE reads with MiXCR. Found here are around 88,000 distinct CDR3 sequences, approximately 9% of them singletons; the top ten hold about 4.6%. Sample: blood, either unsorted or a sorted T cell fraction (not recorded which). The source is a male donor with ankylosing spondylitis or in good health (not recorded which). The CDR3 runs from the conserved cysteine through the conserved F or W.

v_call	j_call	cdr3_aa
TRBV7-8	TRBJ2-1	CASSLIGGEQFF
TRBV5-1	TRBJ1-5	CASSLLGHGNQPQHF
TRBV3-1	TRBJ2-5	CASSQRETQYF
TRBV5-1	TRBJ2-7	CASSLAGGDREQYF
TRBV5-1	TRBJ2-5	CASSSAFMTQGARETQYF
TRBV11-2	TRBJ1-1	CASSLGVRGTEAFF
TRBV28	TRBJ1-1	CASSPPQGTEAFF
TRBV5-1	TRBJ2-7	CASSLGGRYEQYF
TRBV28	TRBJ2-7	CASSAQGPPNLYEQYF
TRBV12-3/TRBV12-4	TRBJ1-2	CASSLEGQAHYTF
TRBV20-1	TRBJ2-3	CSAREPQGFFTDTQYF
TRBV9	TRBJ1-2	CASSADMSGYTF
TRBV20-1	TRBJ2-1	CSASSSGDHNEQFF
TRBV5-4	TRBJ2-3	CASSLLGMDTQYF
TRBV7-9	TRBJ2-2	CASSPVGDTGELFF
TRBV5-1	TRBJ1-4	CASSLEFEKLFF
TRBV12-3/TRBV12-4	TRBJ2-2	CASSLAEGGELFF
TRBV12-3/TRBV12-4	TRBJ1-1	CASSFSAPGVTEAFF
TRBV7-9	TRBJ2-7	CASTRVGSYEQYF
TRBV7-2	TRBJ2-2	CASSLSTIENTGELFF
TRBV29-1	TRBJ1-1	CSVEVPANTEAFF
TRBV6-1	TRBJ1-2	CASSEEFLYGYTF
TRBV7-9	TRBJ1-5	CASSLSSSNQPQHF
TRBV19	TRBJ2-1	CASSIDGLATFF
TRBV25-1	TRBJ2-4	CASTGGGAKGNIQYF
TRBV18	TRBJ2-5	CASSPTGVETQYF
TRBV5-4	TRBJ2-5	CASSLAGGARGETQYF
TRBV7-6	TRBJ2-1	CASSLGASGGAKQFF
TRBV28	TRBJ1-5	CASSLVRYSNQPQHF
TRBV12-3/TRBV12-4	TRBJ2-5	CASSLAPRLGETQYF
TRBV3-1	TRBJ2-1	CASSPGQGAHNEQFF
TRBV5-1	TRBJ2-7	CASSSTDRGSYEQYF
TRBV7-2	TRBJ1-4	CASSFTRTRGEKLFF
TRBV5-1	TRBJ2-1	CASSLEYSGTNNEQFF
TRBV12-3/TRBV12-4	TRBJ2-1	CASSARDRYNEQFF
TRBV5-1	TRBJ1-1	CASNLGGGNTEAFF
TRBV7-6	TRBJ2-1	CASSLLGPSSYNEQFF
TRBV7-9	TRBJ2-1	CASTPPKPGGYNEQFF
TRBV29-1	TRBJ2-5	CSVEEGVRETQYF
TRBV14	TRBJ1-6	CASSQDLQGSNSPLHF
TRBV27	TRBJ2-3	CASSLRGSSTDTQYF
TRBV12-3/TRBV12-4	TRBJ2-7	CASSLTSVGIVYEQYF
TRBV29-1	TRBJ1-4	CSVEQTGTGEKLFF
TRBV20-1	TRBJ2-7	CSARDWRSSYEQYF
TRBV20-1	TRBJ2-1	CSARDPEKLGFDEQFF
TRBV5-1	TRBJ1-1	CASSNRDRLNTEAFF